This TCR beta chain derives from a study of blood T cell repertoires in COVID-19. In the study overall: Researchers got acute and convalescent COVID-19 samples from the United States, Italy and Spain. Sample material is recorded as cDNA or gDNA derived from T cells, B-cell-depleted T cells, or PBMCs.

The table came from immunoSEQ multiplex PCR; TCRdb's copy has only in-frame clones and leaves some out. The sample lists hundreds of thousands of clones; about nine tenths were seen once. The junction had 8 bases not matched to a gene; V was cut back by 4 bases and J by 3 bases. CDR3 size: 17 residues. From germline, CDR1 is SGHNT and CDR2 YYREEE (reference sequence). The chain joins TRBV5-4 to TRBJ2-5, with 14 bases aligning to TRBD2. This TCR came from a man aged 60 to 75 who had recovered from COVID-19. Sequencing was performed on peripheral blood. The CDR3 is CASSPRLAGGFEETQYF. CDR3 nucleotide sequence: TGTGCCAGCAGCCCCAGACTAGCGGGGGGGTTTGAAGAGACCCAGTACTTC. Complete variable domain (other parts from reference TRBV5-4 and TRBJ2-5): ETGVTQSPTHLIKTRGQQVTLRCSSQSGHNTVSWYQQALGQGPQFIFQYYREEENGRGNFPPRFSGLQFPNYSSELNVNALELDDSALYLCASSPRLAGGFEETQYFGPGTRLLVL.